A selection of T cell receptor beta chains follows, all from one sample in a study of PD-1 blockade in classical Hodgkin lymphoma. Here immunoSEQ multiplex PCR was the method, and the copy in TCRdb shows in-frame clones only, minus some. This sample has over 80,000 clones, with roughly 92% found just once. The source material was peripheral blood mononuclear cells (PBMCs), sampled at baseline. These receptors were obtained from a human donor with classical Hodgkin lymphoma. Both conserved end residues are part of each CDR3. D genes are given only for firm matches. Not every row has a clone size; where given, it reads once, few, many or a size class.

J gene | D gene | clone size | V gene | CDR3 protein | CDR3 DNA
TRBJ2-7 | . | . | TRBV6-6 | CASSTVPRSGEQYF | TGTGCCAGCAGTACCGTCCCAAGGAGCGGCGAGCAGTACTTC
TRBJ2-6 | . | . | TRBV5-4 | CASSLTDWANVLTF | TGTGCCAGCAGCTTAACTGATTGGGCCAACGTCCTGACTTTC
TRBJ2-7 | . | . | TRBV4-2 | CASSQDIPGGRRGWEQYF | TGTGCCAGCAGCCAAGATATACCTGGGGGGCGCCGGGGCTGGGAGCAGTACTTC
TRBJ1-4 | . | . | TRBV28 | CASSLRDNSRSTNEKLFF | TGTGCCAGCAGTCTACGGGACAATTCCCGTTCAACTAATGAAAAACTGTTTTTT
TRBJ1-3 | . | . | TRBV9 | CASSVRPAGGNTIYF | TGTGCCAGCAGCGTCCGGCCGGCTGGTGGAAACACCATATATTTT
TRBJ2-1 | TRBD2 | . | TRBV7-9 | CASSLRTSGYNEQFF | TGTGCCAGCAGCTTAAGAACTAGCGGTTACAATGAGCAGTTCTTC
TRBJ1-5 | . | few | TRBV6-5 | CASSLRPVGSNQPQHF | TGTGCCAGCAGTTTACGACCGGTCGGTAGCAATCAGCCCCAGCATTTT
TRBJ1-4 | . | . | TRBV28 | CASMGETFNGEKLFF | TGTGCCAGCATGGGCGAGACCTTTAACGGCGAAAAACTGTTTTTT
TRBJ1-5 | . | . | TRBV27 | CASRDPGDNQPQHF | TGTGCCAGCAGAGATCCCGGGGACAATCAGCCCCAGCATTTT
TRBJ2-3 | . | . | TRBV5-6 | CASSLSGVGTDTQYF | TGTGCCAGCAGCTTGTCAGGGGTTGGCACAGATACGCAGTATTTT
TRBJ2-6 | . | . | TRBV28 | CASSLESSGANVLTF | TGTGCCAGCAGTCTAGAGAGCTCTGGGGCCAACGTCCTGACTTTC
TRBJ1-2 | TRBD1 | . | TRBV27 | CASRGTGVGGYTF | TGTGCCAGCAGGGGGACAGGGGTAGGTGGCTACACCTTC
TRBJ1-1 | . | . | TRBV9 | CASSGSGVNTEAFF | TGTGCCAGCAGCGGGTCAGGGGTGAACACTGAAGCTTTCTTT
TRBJ2-7 | TRBD1 | . | TRBV11-2 | CASSLGIGTVAGEQYF | TGTGCCAGCAGCTTAGGAATCGGGACAGTCGCAGGGGAGCAGTACTTC
TRBJ2-3 | TRBD2 | . | TRBV28 | CASSALLAGEADTQYF | TGTGCCAGCAGTGCCCTCCTAGCGGGAGAGGCAGATACGCAGTATTTT
TRBJ1-2 | . | . | TRBV19 | CASSMTPIFWSYGYTF | TGTGCCAGTAGTATGACGCCGATATTTTGGTCATATGGCTACACCTTC
TRBJ2-1 | TRBD2 | . | TRBV27 | CASSLFSGRYNEQFF | TGTGCCAGCAGTTTGTTTAGCGGGAGATACAATGAGCAGTTCTTC
TRBJ2-4 | TRBD1 | . | TRBV5-1 | CASSLGGGIIAKNIQYF | TGCGCCAGCAGCTTGGGAGGGGGCATAATAGCCAAAAACATTCAGTACTTC
TRBJ1-2 | . | . | TRBV28 | CASSQRGTGYTF | TGTGCCAGCAGTCAGAGGGGGACCGGCTACACCTTC
TRBJ2-1 | TRBD2 | . | TRBV27 | CASSLSGTILYNEQFF | TGTGCCAGCAGTTTATCAGGGACTATCTTGTACAATGAGCAGTTCTTC
TRBJ1-5 | . | . | TRBV30 | CAWSIEKIGQPQHF | TGTGCCTGGAGTATAGAGAAAATTGGGCAGCCCCAGCATTTT
TRBJ1-5 | . | . | TRBV28 | CASSLPVDYSNQPQHF | TGTGCCAGCAGTTTACCGGTCGATTATAGCAATCAGCCCCAGCATTTT
TRBJ2-3 | . | . | TRBV10-2 | CASQVADYHDAQIPQYF | TGCGCCAGCCAAGTAGCGGACTACCATGATGCACAGATTCCGCAGTATTTT
TRBJ1-1 | . | . | TRBV6-5 | CASSFIGTEAFF | TGTGCCAGCAGTTTCATCGGCACTGAAGCTTTCTTT
TRBJ2-7 | . | once | TRBV6-5 | CASRGLRDSYEQYF | TGTGCCAGCAGAGGCCTTAGGGACTCCTACGAGCAGTACTTC
TRBJ2-5 | TRBD2 | . | TRBV27 | CASTKGGLAFETQYF | TGTGCCAGCACCAAGGGGGGACTAGCTTTCGAGACCCAGTACTTC
TRBJ1-5 | TRBD1 | . | TRBV19 | CASSLGTGGGQPQHF | TGTGCCAGTAGCCTAGGGACAGGGGGAGGTCAGCCCCAGCATTTT
TRBJ2-7 | . | . | TRBV28 | CASSLSGWSYEQYF | TGTGCCAGCAGTTTATCTGGTTGGTCGTACGAGCAGTACTTC
TRBJ1-4 | . | . | TRBV9 | CASSGLAGSNEKLFF | TGTGCCAGCAGCGGCTTGGCGGGCTCTAATGAAAAACTGTTTTTT
TRBJ2-3 | TRBD2 | . | TRBV4-2 | CASSQGLAELNTDTQYF | TGTGCCAGCAGCCAAGGACTAGCGGAATTAAACACAGATACGCAGTATTTT
TRBJ2-7 | TRBD1 | . | TRBV5-1 | CASSNRTGWGWHF | TGCGCCAGCAGCAACAGGACAGGCTGGGGGTGGCACTTC
TRBJ1-1 | TRBD1 | . | TRBV6-5 | CASSRQGMNTEAFF | TGTGCCAGCAGCCGACAGGGGATGAACACTGAAGCTTTCTTT
TRBJ1-4 | . | few | TRBV9 | CASSAPGVVEKLFF | TGTGCCAGCAGCGCTCCAGGGGTGGTTGAAAAACTGTTTTTT
TRBJ1-5 | . | few | TRBV27 | CASSRGDGRNQPQHF | TGTGCCAGCAGCCGGGGAGATGGGCGCAATCAGCCCCAGCATTTT
TRBJ1-2 | . | once | TRBV4-1 | CASSQAGSSYGYTF | TGCGCCAGCAGTCAAGCAGGTTCTAGCTATGGCTACACCTTC
TRBJ1-5 | . | . | TRBV28 | CASSSLVGSVGNQPQHF | TGTGCCAGCAGTTCTCTGGTAGGTTCGGTGGGCAATCAGCCCCAGCATTTT
TRBJ1-5 | TRBD1 | . | TRBV10-2 | CASSGYRDRGRVSNQPQHF | TGCGCCAGCAGTGGCTACCGGGACAGGGGGCGCGTCAGCAATCAGCCCCAGCATTTT
TRBJ2-7 | TRBD2 | . | TRBV7-9 | CASQHLPSPAGEKVYEQYF | TGTGCCAGCCAACACCTACCCTCCCCAGCGGGGGAAAAAGTCTACGAGCAGTACTTC
TRBJ1-4 | . | . | TRBV4-1 | CASSQIRVTNEKLFF | TGCGCCAGCAGCCAGATCAGGGTTACTAATGAAAAACTGTTTTTT
TRBJ2-1 | . | . | TRBV2 | CASRGGHGNNEQFF | TGTGCCAGCAGGGGGGGACATGGGAACAATGAGCAGTTCTTC
TRBJ2-5 | TRBD2 | . | TRBV5-1 | CATGLAGRAWETQYF | TGCGCCACCGGGCTAGCGGGACGGGCTTGGGAGACCCAGTACTTC